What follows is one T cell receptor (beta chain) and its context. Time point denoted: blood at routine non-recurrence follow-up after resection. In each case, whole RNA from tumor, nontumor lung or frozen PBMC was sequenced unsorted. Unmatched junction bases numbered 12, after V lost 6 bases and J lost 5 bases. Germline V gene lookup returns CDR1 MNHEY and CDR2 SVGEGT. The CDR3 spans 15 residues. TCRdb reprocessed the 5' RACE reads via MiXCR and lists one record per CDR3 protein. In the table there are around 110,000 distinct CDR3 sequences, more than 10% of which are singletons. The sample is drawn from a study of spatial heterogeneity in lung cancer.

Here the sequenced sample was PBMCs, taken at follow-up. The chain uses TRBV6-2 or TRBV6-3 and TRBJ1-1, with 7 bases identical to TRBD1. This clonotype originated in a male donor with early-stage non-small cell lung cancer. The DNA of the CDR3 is TGTGCCAGCAGCCCATCCCTCCAGGGGGGAACTGAAGCTTTCTTT. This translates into CASSPSLQGGTEAFF.